What follows are 23 T cell receptor beta chains derived from one specimen sequenced in a study of human T cells and chemical hapten exposure. Indicated time point: patch test 1, 2 weeks after DPC sensitization. This sample's treatment: therapeutic diphenylcyclopropenone sensitization with weekly scalp DPC. Each CDR3 protein gets one entry after TCRdb re-called the RACE reads with MiXCR. This sample has about 49,000 distinct CDR3 sequences, with 9% to 9.5% found just once. Sample: whole blood, taken in connection with sensitization to the hapten diphenylcyclopropenone (DPC). These receptors were taken from a woman aged 50 to 60 with alopecia areata. Some clones in this sample may be carry-over from other donors' samples.

This clonotype was recorded many times. The chain has TRBV12-3 or TRBV12-4 and TRBJ2-2; possibly TRBD1 or TRBD2 for D (6 bases each). The V end lost 5 bases, the J end lost 8 bases, and 15 bases lay between the germline ends. CDR3 length equals 14 residues. The CDR3 DNA reads as TGTGCCAGCAGTCCACTGGGGGGCCGGGGGGAGCTGTTTTTT. Protein sequence: CASSPLGGRGELFF.

This clonotype occurred many times. This chain uses TRBV20-1 with TRBJ2-1; 10 nucleotides match TRBD1. The CDR3 runs to 14 residues. The V segment lost 6 bases and the J segment 6 bases; nucleotides outside the gene matches: 8. Germline values: CDR1 DFQATT, CDR2 SNEGSKA (reference sequence). The CDR3 sequence is CSATGTGASNEQFF. In DNA, the CDR3 is TGCAGTGCAACCGGGACAGGGGCCTCCAATGAGCAGTTCTTC.

This clonotype was seen at least ten times. The J gene is TRBJ2-7, the V gene TRBV7-2, with a possible D match to TRBD1 (5 bases). The length of the CDR3 is 14 residues. The V gene's germline CDR1 is SGHTA and CDR2 FQGNSA. V was cut by 5 bases and J by 1 base, with 12 bases left in between. CDR3: CASSKDSISYEQYF. In DNA form, the CDR3 reads TGTGCCAGCAGCAAAGACAGTATTTCCTACGAGCAGTACTTC.

This CDR3 reads CASSLAPSGNTIYF. CDR3 DNA: TGTGCCAGCAGTTTGGCTCCCTCTGGAAACACCATATATTTT. The rearrangement joins TRBV12-3 or TRBV12-4 to TRBJ1-3; no firm D call. The CDR3 totals 14 residues. V shed 3 bases and J shed 0 bases, with 6 bases lying between them.

Many counts were recorded for this clonotype. The V call is TRBV5-5, the J call TRBJ2-7; tentatively, D is TRBD2 (6 bases). CDR3 length: 13 residues. Germline-derived CDR1 and CDR2 are SGHKS and YYEKEE (reference sequence). V dropped 3 bases and J dropped 5 bases, with 12 bases sitting between them. CDR3: CASSSTAGHEQYF. In DNA, the CDR3 is TGTGCCAGCAGCTCAACCGCGGGACACGAGCAGTACTTC.

This clonotype has a count of ten or more. The chain carries TRBV3-1 and TRBJ2-4; 7 bases fit TRBD2. Losses at the gene ends were 5 bases for V and 0 bases for J; bases not matched to a gene: 10. The CDR3 has 17 amino acids. Per germline, CDR1 LGHDT and CDR2 YNNKEL (reference sequence). CDR3 loop: CASSGGDYREAKNIQYF. Written as DNA, the CDR3 is TGTGCCAGCAGCGGGGGGGACTATAGGGAAGCCAAAAACATTCAGTACTTC.

Ten or more counts support this clonotype. DNA for the CDR3: TGCGCCAGCAGTCCTGACAGGGGGAACGGTCAGCCCCAGCATTTT. Translated, it gives CASSPDRGNGQPQHF. The chain is built from TRBV5-1 and TRBJ1-5; 9 nucleotides agree with TRBD1. Germline CDR1 reads SGHRS; CDR2 reads YFSETQ. The CDR3 is 15 amino acids. With 5 bases clipped from V and 6 bases from J, the junction kept 9 bases outside the gene matches. Complete variable domain (other parts from reference TRBV5-1 and TRBJ1-5): KAGVTQTPRYLIKTRGQQVTLSCSPISGHRSVSWYQQTPGQGLQFLFEYFSETQRNKGNFPGRFSGRQFSNSRSEMNVSTLELGDSALYLCASSPDRGNGQPQHFGDGTRLSIL.

The sample holds many counts of this clonotype. The chain carries TRBV27 and TRBJ2-1; D is uncertain. Trimming took 4 bases from V and 4 from J, leaving 14 bases between them. The CDR3 length is 15 residues. Per germline, CDR1 MNHEY and CDR2 SMNVEV (reference sequence). CDR3 sequence: CASSSDLETYNEQFF. CDR3 nucleotide sequence: TGTGCCAGCAGTTCCGACCTAGAGACATACAATGAGCAGTTCTTC.

This clonotype has just a few counts. V gene TRBV20-1 combines with J gene TRBJ2-7; D is possibly TRBD1 or TRBD2 (5 bases each). This CDR3 is built from 13 residues. The germline V gene has CDR1 DFQATT and CDR2 SNEGSKA (reference sequence). V was clipped by 5 bases and J by 3 bases, with 14 bases between them. The CDR3 is CSAPGTGNYEQYF. The CDR3 DNA is TGCAGTGCTCCCGGGACGGGCAACTACGAGCAGTACTTC.

This clonotype was counted many times. The V and J genes are TRBV12-3 or TRBV12-4 and TRBJ2-1; tentative D call: TRBD1 (5 bases). V gave up 6 bases and J gave up 6 bases, with 15 bases separating them. There are 14 residues in the CDR3. CDR3 amino acids: CASSKAQTVNEQFF. The CDR3 coding sequence is TGTGCCAGCAGCAAAGCGCAGACAGTCAATGAGCAGTTCTTC.

This clonotype turned up a few times. The rearrangement uses TRBV6-6 and TRBJ2-4, with TRBD2 identical over 9 bases. Looked up from germline, CDR1 is MNHNY and CDR2 is SVGAGI (reference sequence). J was trimmed by 4 bases and V by 0 bases; bases with no gene match: 4. This CDR3 region has 16 residues. The CDR3 spells CASSYSSSGRKNIQYF. The CDR3 nucleotides read TGTGCCAGCAGTTACTCGTCCAGCGGGAGGAAAAACATTCAGTACTTC.

This clonotype was seen repeatedly, ten times or more. The chain couples TRBV10-3 to TRBJ1-4; D is possibly TRBD1 (6 bases). Trimming removed 0 bases at V and 7 bases at J, with 6 bases between. The CDR3 covers 13 residues. Germline CDR1 and CDR2: ENHRY and SYGVKD. The CDR3 region is CAISESGAEKLFF. CDR3 coding DNA: TGTGCCATCAGTGAGTCGGGGGCTGAAAAACTGTTTTTT.

This clonotype was seen repeatedly, ten times or more. V is TRBV21-1 and J is TRBJ1-1. TRBV21-1 is described as a pseudogene. This CDR3 contains 10 residues. The CDR3 reads CASSKVGAFF. DNA for the CDR3: TGTGCCAGCAGCAAGGTTGGCGCTTTCTTT.

This sequence joins TRBV7-9 and TRBJ2-1, with D hard to call. Germline assignment: CDR1 SEHNR and CDR2 FQNEAQ (reference sequence). The V end lost 3 bases, the J end lost 4 bases, and 13 bases lay between the germline ends. This CDR3 is 15 amino acids long. CDR3 region: CASSFLETLYNEQFF. CDR3 DNA: TGTGCCAGCAGCTTTCTGGAAACTCTTTACAATGAGCAGTTCTTC.

This clonotype was counted ten times or more. The chain couples TRBV11-3 to TRBJ2-1; D possibly matches TRBD1 or TRBD2 (7 bases each). V lost 5 bases to trimming and J lost 9 bases, with 17 bases between them. The CDR3 has 14 amino acids. Germline CDR1 reads SGHNT; CDR2 reads YENEEA. The CDR3 region is CASSRDQGGSEQFF. As DNA, the CDR3 is TGTGCCAGCAGCCGCGATCAGGGGGGGAGTGAGCAGTTCTTC.

In this sample, this clonotype is medium-sized. The chain combines TRBV12-3 or TRBV12-4 with TRBJ2-1, with D possibly matching TRBD2 (6 bases). CDR3 length: 12 amino acids. The V end was cut by 1 base, the J end by 12 bases, with 10 bases between. CDR3 in DNA: TGTGCCAGCAGTTTAGTTCTAGCGAGGCAGTTCTTC. Protein product: CASSLVLARQFF.

This clonotype was detected many times. The chain has TRBV20-1 and TRBJ2-3; D call uncertain. Trimming shortened V by 3 bases and J by 0 bases, and 10 bases separated the two germline ends. The germline CDR1 and CDR2 sequences are DFQATT and SNEGSKA (reference sequence). The CDR3 sequence is 14 residues long. The CDR3 nucleotides read TGCAGTGCTAGCGTCGCTTACAGCACAGATACGCAGTATTTT. This translates into CSASVAYSTDTQYF.

In DNA, the CDR3 is TGTGCCAGCAGTGAATTGGGACAGGAGTATGGCTACACCTTC. This encodes CASSELGQEYGYTF. V gene TRBV2 combines with J gene TRBJ1-2, with 8 bases fitting TRBD1. In germline, CDR1 is SNHLY, CDR2 FYNNEI. Germline trimming cut 2 bases from V and 5 bases from J; bases unmatched to any gene: 4. CDR3 length equals 14 residues.

This chain joins TRBV28 and TRBJ2-2, with 7 positions matching TRBD2. The CDR3 sequence is 15 residues long. The V and J ends lost 6 bases and 6 bases, in that order; junction bases with no gene match: 10. Germline CDR1 is MDHEN and CDR2 is SYDVKM. The DNA for the CDR3 is TGTGCCAGCAGGCTAGGACTAGAGAGGGCCGGGGAGCTGTTTTTT. As protein: CASRLGLERAGELFF.

The table lists this clonotype with many counts. The V call is TRBV3-1, the J call TRBJ1-2, with 8 bases lining up with TRBD1. This CDR3 is 15 amino acids long. With 0 bases clipped from V and 5 bases from J, the junction kept 5 bases outside the gene matches. The germline V gene has CDR1 LGHDT and CDR2 YNNKEL (reference sequence). The CDR3 sequence: CASSQETGARYGYTF. The CDR3, as DNA: TGTGCCAGCAGCCAAGAGACAGGGGCCCGATATGGCTACACCTTC.

This clonotype was observed at least ten times. The rearrangement joins TRBV5-6 to TRBJ1-5, with a weak D call TRBD1 (5 bases). The CDR3 extends over 14 amino acids. V lost 1 base and J lost 6, with 11 bases in between. CDR1 SGHDT and CDR2 YYEEEE come from the germline V gene. The CDR3 here is CASSLSGLGQPQHF. The CDR3 DNA is TGTGCCAGCAGCTTGTCAGGGTTGGGTCAGCCCCAGCATTTT.

This clonotype was found many times. This chain joins TRBV7-6 and TRBJ2-1; D not resolved. V lost 1 base to trimming and J lost 4 bases, with 8 bases between them. This CDR3 has 14 amino acids. CDR1 is SGHVS and CDR2 is FNYEAQ in the germline V gene. The CDR3 protein is CASSLGTGYNEQFF. The CDR3 DNA is TGTGCCAGCAGCTTAGGCACTGGTTACAATGAGCAGTTCTTC.

This clonotype was seen ten or more times. This chain links TRBV6-1 with TRBJ1-2, with D possibly matching TRBD1 (6 bases). Trimming pared 5 bases from V and 2 bases from J, leaving 18 bases between. The CDR3 covers 16 residues. Germline CDR1 reads MNHNS; CDR2 reads SASEGT. The CDR3 bases are TGTGCCAGCAGTTTGCAGGGGCCACCAGGGAACTATGGCTACACCTTC. Amino acid sequence: CASSLQGPPGNYGYTF.